The clone carrying this T cell receptor (beta chain) has more than one count but fewer than ten. J gave up 2 bases and V 0 bases, and 6 bases lay outside the gene matches. This CDR3 is 16 amino acids long. Germline-derived CDR1 and CDR2 are GTSNPN and SVGIG (reference sequence). The data were produced by immunoSEQ multiplex PCR, yet TCRdb's version contains in-frame clones alone and is incomplete. Altogether 100,000 or so clones are present, 83% being singletons, with the ten largest covering roughly 13%. The sample originates from a study of control samples from healthy donors and cancer patients. The source material was blood. The sequence was obtained from a woman aged 45-59 years in good health. The V gene is TRBV30, the J gene TRBJ2-5; 10 nucleotides agree with TRBD2. CDR3 coding DNA: TGTGCCTGGAGTGTACCCTCGACTAGCGGGCAAGAGACCCAGTACTTC. It encodes CAWSVPSTSGQETQYF. Full variable domain (missing parts from reference TRBV30 and TRBJ2-5): SQTIHQWPATLVQPVGSPLSLECTVEGTSNPNLYWYRQAAGRGLQLLFYSVGIGQISSEVPQNLSASRPQDRQFILSSKKLLLSDSGFYLCAWSVPSTSGQETQYFGPGTRLLVL.